This entry lists 4 T cell receptor beta chains sequenced from one sample in a study of regulatory T cells in long-lasting Graves disease. Arm-PCR with iRepertoire HTBI primers amplified the CDR3 regions for these TCR beta libraries. TCRdb fed the multiplex PCR reads into MiXCR, producing one record per CDR3 protein. The sample holds around 510,000 distinct CDR3 sequences, roughly 20% seen once. The time point: persistent/refractory GD, antithyroid drugs over 5 years with positive TRAb. There was RNA extracted from PBMCs, and the TCR library was made from it. Sequencing was performed on peripheral blood mononuclear cells (PBMCs), taken when the disease was refractory, from a patient treated with antithyroid drugs. These receptors originate from a female donor with Graves disease.

The chain is built from TRBV27 and TRBJ2-3, with a possible D match to TRBD2 (5 bases). The V gene's germline CDR1 is MNHEY and CDR2 SMNVEV (reference sequence). CDR3 length: 14 residues. V gave up 4 bases and J gave up 3 bases, with 11 bases separating them. CDR3 DNA: TGTGCCAGCAGTTCGTGGGAGCGTACAGATACGCAGTATTTT. Protein product: CASSSWERTDTQYF.

This clonotype has at least ten counts. This chain joins TRBV11-2 and TRBJ2-7, with a weak D call TRBD2 (5 bases). The length of the CDR3 is 15 residues. Germline lookup yields CDR1 SGHAT and CDR2 FQNNGV. Trimming shortened V by 1 base and J by 7 bases, and 17 bases separated the two germline ends. This CDR3 reads CASSLVPGSSGEQYF. CDR3 in DNA: TGTGCCAGCAGCTTAGTTCCGGGATCCTCGGGGGAGCAGTACTTC. Using reference TRBV11-2 and TRBJ2-7 for the parts outside the CDR3, the full variable domain is EAGVAQSPRYKIIEKRQSVAFWCNPISGHATLYWYQQILGQGPKLLIQFQNNGVVDDSQLPKDRFSAERLKGVDSTLKIQPAKLEDSAVYLCASSLVPGSSGEQYFGPGTRLTVT.

This clonotype was seen repeatedly, ten times or more. The gene calls are TRBV28 and TRBJ2-7; D is tentatively TRBD1 or TRBD2 (5 bases each). This CDR3 has 15 amino acids. V was clipped by 6 bases and J by 1 base, with 16 bases between them. Germline V gene lookup returns CDR1 MDHEN and CDR2 SYDVKM. CDR3: CASSPIIGGSYEQYF. CDR3 bases: TGTGCCAGCAGCCCAATTATTGGGGGATCCTACGAGCAGTACTTC.

The chain combines TRBV6-2 or TRBV6-3 with TRBJ1-2, with a weak D call TRBD1 (6 bases). V was pared by 7 bases and J by 4 bases, with 13 bases between. Germline-derived CDR1 and CDR2 are MNHEY and SVGEGT. The CDR3 extends over 13 amino acids. DNA for the CDR3: TGTGCCAGCACCCCATCAGGGGTCTATGGCTACACCTTC. Protein: CASTPSGVYGYTF.